One and the same sample provided the 8 T cell receptor beta chains below, sequenced in a study of blood T cells in healthy people across ages. A J-beta primer mix and a sample-barcoded 5' primer were used in a second PCR of about 7 to 12 cycles. MiXCR was run by TCRdb on the 5' RACE reads, yielding one entry per CDR3 protein. This sample has nearly 800,000 distinct CDR3 sequences, with 56% found just once. Sequenced material: blood. The receptor set was obtained from a man aged 35-49 years in good health.

This chain connects TRBV20-1 to TRBJ1-6; 9 nucleotides match TRBD1. Germline V CDR1 and CDR2: DFQATT, SNEGSKA (reference sequence). The CDR3 consists of 13 residues. The CDR3 DNA is TGCAGCCCGAGGGGACAGGGTATTTCACCCCTCCACTTT. As protein: CSPRGQGISPLHF.

The rearrangement joins TRBV24-1 to TRBJ2-3; TRBD2 agrees at 7 bases. CDR1 and CDR2 (germline): KGHDR, SFDVKD. The CDR3 contains 14 residues. Germline trimming cut 12 bases from V and 2 bases from J; bases unmatched to any gene: 10. Written as DNA, the CDR3 is TGTGCCTCGGCGGGGGACCTAACCACAGATACGCAGTATTTT. It translates to CASAGDLTTDTQYF.

This chain links TRBV7-3 with TRBJ2-3; no clear D gene. Trimming removed 3 bases at V and 8 bases at J, with 9 bases between. The CDR3 is made up of 12 amino acids. From germline, CDR1 is SGHTA and CDR2 FQGTGA. This chain's CDR3 is CASSFDQSTQYF. The CDR3 region has the DNA TGTGCCAGCAGCTTTGACCAGAGTACGCAGTATTTT.

This sequence joins TRBV12-3 or TRBV12-4 and TRBJ2-7, with TRBD2 as a possible D gene (5 bases). Deletions cut 5 bases from V and 4 bases from J, with 9 bases between. The CDR3 has 12 amino acids. The CDR3 loop reads CASSTRAYEQYF. The CDR3, as DNA: TGTGCCAGCAGTACGAGGGCGTACGAGCAGTACTTC.

This clonotype was seen a single time. The rearrangement links TRBV5-1 to TRBJ1-2; perhaps TRBD1 as D (6 bases). Trimming shortened V by 2 bases and J by 3 bases, and 14 bases separated the two germline ends. Germline loops: CDR1 SGHRS, CDR2 YFSETQ. This CDR3 comprises 15 residues. CDR3 bases: TGCGCCAGCAGCTTTAAGGACAGAGGAGACTATGGCTACACCTTC. Translating it yields CASSFKDRGDYGYTF. The full variable domain, with the rest looked up from reference TRBV5-1 and TRBJ1-2, is KAGVTQTPRYLIKTRGQQVTLSCSPISGHRSVSWYQQTPGQGLQFLFEYFSETQRNKGNFPGRFSGRQFSNSRSEMNVSTLELGDSALYLCASSFKDRGDYGYTFGSGTRLTVV.

Points on this clonotype: One end of the junction is discordant with germline, which a read error may explain. The chain joins TRBV27 to TRBJ2-1; 13 nucleotides match TRBD2. This CDR3 contains 15 residues. Looked up from germline, CDR1 is MNHEY and CDR2 is SMNVEV (reference sequence). The chain's CDR3 is CASSHGLAGDNERFF. For the CDR3, the DNA is TGTGCCAGCAGTCACGGACTAGCGGGGGACAATGAGCGGTTCTTC.

This clonotype showed up just once. The chain couples TRBV6-2 or TRBV6-3 to TRBJ2-5; 9 bases map to TRBD2. Germline CDR1 is MNHEY and CDR2 is SVGEGT. J lost 11 bases, V lost 7 bases, and 11 bases had no gene match. This CDR3 spans 13 amino acids. The CDR3 DNA sequence: TGTGCCAGCATTCGGAACGGCGGGGGGGAGCAGTACTTC. It is translated as CASIRNGGGEQYF.

The chain uses TRBV12-3 or TRBV12-4 and TRBJ1-6; the D is unclear. The CDR3 runs to 15 residues. The V end lost 3 bases, the J end lost 7 bases, and 13 bases lay between the germline ends. The CDR3 DNA is TGTGCCAGCAGTTTTGGGCACCCATCAAATTCACCCCTCCACTTT. Translation: CASSFGHPSNSPLHF.